The clone carrying this T cell receptor beta chain has just one count. Germline assignment: CDR1 LNHDA and CDR2 SQIVND (reference sequence). This CDR3 contains 14 residues. V was pared by 6 bases and J by 0 bases, with 12 bases between. These data originate in a study of blood T cell repertoires in COVID-19. Original processing methods: Amplification of reference gene primers provided the estimated nucleated cell counts. Assay used: immunoSEQ multiplex PCR; TCRdb lists only in-frame clones, some missing. Clone size and V and J calls were adopted from that table, with D and trimming inferred from the DNA. Among a few hundred thousand clones listed, 84% were seen once. Adults between about 18 and 89 years of age took part from about two dozen US areas. Symptom resolution, clearance, or two negative PCRs marked donors in Cohort 3 as recovered.

The TCR was taken from a man aged 50 to 60 who had recovered from COVID-19. Sequenced sample: PBMCs or T cells enriched from blood (not recorded which). V usage is TRBV19 and J usage is TRBJ2-7; D remains ambiguous. The CDR3 DNA reads as TGTGCCAGTAGGAGAACCCCGGGCTCCTACGAGCAGTACTTC. It yields the protein CASRRTPGSYEQYF.